The 10 T cell receptor beta chains reported below all come from one sample, sequenced in a study of cytomegalovirus exposure and HLA in healthy donors (dated by TCRdb to about 2017). The library was generated by the immunoSEQ multiplex PCR assay. For the multiplex PCR, a mixture combining 60 forward primers for TCR Vbeta segments and 13 reverse primers for TCR Jbeta segments was used. Entries here come from immuneACCESS through TCRdb and include only in-frame sequences with V and J called. Some clones fail to appear in such tables; in the studies checked, an unresolved V gene covers under half of the shortfall, and the cause of the remainder is unknown. The sample has 120,000 to 150,000 clones on record, approximately 88% of them singletons. Around 0.51% of the sample lies in the top ten. The sequenced material came from PBMCs. The receptor set was obtained from a woman aged 40 to 49 in good health and CMV-seronegative.

The chain joins TRBV7-3 to TRBJ2-3; 7 bases match TRBD2. Trimming took 6 bases from V and 6 from J; bases not matched to a gene: 9. This CDR3 comprises 14 residues. Per germline, CDR1 SGHTA and CDR2 FQGTGA. CDR3 sequence (DNA): TGTGCCAGCAGGGGGTGGGAGGGAGTGGATACGCAGTATTTT. This codes for CASRGWEGVDTQYF.

This rearrangement joins TRBV7-2 to TRBJ2-7; 8 bases fit TRBD2. Germline V lookup: CDR1 SGHTA, CDR2 FQGNSA. The CDR3 runs 16 residues. With 5 bases clipped from V and 1 base from J, the junction kept 10 bases outside the gene matches. CDR3 in amino acids: CASSPRRSGSSYEQYF. The CDR3 nucleotides read TGTGCCAGCAGCCCCCGTCGGAGCGGGAGTTCCTACGAGCAGTACTTC.

The V gene is TRBV7-9, the J gene TRBJ2-7; D possibly corresponds to TRBD2 (5 bases). The CDR3 is 19 amino acids. V lost 0 bases and J 1 base, leaving 22 bases between the germline ends. The germline CDR1 and CDR2 sequences are SEHNR and FQNEAQ (reference sequence). In nucleotides, the CDR3 is TGTGCCAGCAGCTTAGCCGGGGTTATTGGCGGCGCCTTTTCCTACGAGCAGTACTTC. It encodes CASSLAGVIGGAFSYEQYF.

The chain combines TRBV11-2 with TRBJ2-3, with TRBD2 matching over 10 bases. J was trimmed by 4 bases and V by 5 bases; bases with no gene match: 9. Germline lookup yields CDR1 SGHAT and CDR2 FQNNGV. CDR3 length: 16 residues. CDR3 nucleotide sequence: TGTGCCAGCAGCCCGCCGGGACTAGCGAGGGCAGATACGCAGTATTTT. Translation: CASSPPGLARADTQYF.

The rearrangement joins TRBV9 to TRBJ2-3, with 8 bases matching TRBD2. Losses at the gene ends were 0 bases for V and 3 bases for J; bases not matched to a gene: 6. The CDR3 spans 16 residues. Germline CDR1 and CDR2: SGDLS and YYNGEE. CDR3 in amino acids: CASSVAQAGVTDTQYF. The CDR3 DNA reads as TGTGCCAGCAGCGTAGCCCAAGCGGGAGTGACAGATACGCAGTATTTT.

The V and J genes are TRBV2 and TRBJ1-5; 7 positions agree with TRBD1. Germline loops: CDR1 SNHLY, CDR2 FYNNEI. Trimming removed 4 bases from V and 7 bases from J; junction bases left unmatched: 10. CDR3 size: 15 residues. The CDR3 region has the DNA TGTGCCAGCAGTGGTACAGAGGGGGCGGGACAGCCCCAGCATTTT. Translated: CASSGTEGAGQPQHF.

V and J are TRBV10-1 and TRBJ2-2; TRBD1 matches at 12 bases. CDR1 and CDR2 from the germline V gene are WNHNN and SYGVQD (reference sequence). This CDR3 has 16 amino acids. V dropped 5 bases and J dropped 7; count of bases not matched to a gene: 8. CDR3 sequence: CASSYNRDRGLGELFF. The DNA of the CDR3 is TGCGCCAGCAGTTACAACCGGGACAGGGGGCTCGGGGAGCTGTTTTTT.

The chain carries TRBV30 and TRBJ2-5; perhaps TRBD2 as D (5 bases). The closer fit of TRBJ2-7 to the DNA end suggests the J call may be wrong. Germline V gives CDR1 GTSNPN, CDR2 SVGIG (reference sequence). The CDR3 has 12 residues. DNA of the CDR3: TGTGCCGGAGAGCGGCCCTCCTACGAGCAGTACTTC. Translating it yields CAGERPSYEQYF.

V usage is TRBV7-9 and J usage is TRBJ2-6; no reliable D call. CDR3 length: 16 amino acids. The V end lost 8 bases, the J end lost 1 base, and 15 bases lay between the germline ends. Germline V gene sequence: CDR1 SEHNR, CDR2 FQNEAQ (reference sequence). The CDR3 protein is CASDPQTGSGANVLTF. DNA for the CDR3: TGTGCCAGCGACCCACAAACCGGGTCTGGGGCCAACGTCCTGACTTTC.

V gene TRBV2 combines with J gene TRBJ1-5; D might be TRBD1 (5 bases). Per germline, CDR1 SNHLY and CDR2 FYNNEI. The ends were cut back, 6 bases at V and 3 bases at J, with 12 bases in the middle. The CDR3 covers 14 residues. CDR3 loop: CASSRDFNNQPQHF. Here the CDR3 DNA reads TGTGCCAGCAGCCGGGACTTTAACAATCAGCCCCAGCATTTT.